The clone carrying this T cell receptor (beta chain) was counted once. This sample is drawn from a study of shared clonotypes between healthy human individuals. On sorted subsets, replicate PCRs used 150 to 250 ng DNA, or tens of thousands of T cell genomes. Clones were read by immunoSEQ multiplex PCR, and TCRdb kept only the in-frame ones, dropping some. The repertoire holds around 980,000 clones, with 75% to 85% as singletons. Participating donors were healthy, HIV-negative adults free of recent acute infections or vaccinations. Division of CD4+ cells produced a CD45RA+ naive subset and a CD45RA-negative memory subset. Trimming pared 0 bases from V and 0 bases from J, leaving 24 bases between. The CDR3 extends over 20 amino acids. Germline values: CDR1 LNHNV, CDR2 YYDKDF (reference sequence).

V and J are TRBV15 and TRBJ2-7; possibly TRBD1 for D (5 bases). Sequenced material: memory CD4+ T cells from PBMCs. Subset: CD45RA-negative fraction. This TCR was recovered from a man aged 18 to 30 in good health. Some clones in this sample may be carry-over from other donors' samples. The CDR3 bases are TGTGCCACCAGCAGAGAAGGGGTTTGGGCATCTAACCCCCTCTCCTACGAGCAGTACTTC. Protein product: CATSREGVWASNPLSYEQYF.